One T cell receptor beta chain is described in this entry. Its antigen remains unknown. Germline V CDR1 and CDR2: SGHAT, FQNNGV. The CDR3 covers 14 residues. Trimming cost V 3 bases and J 5 bases, with 13 bases left between them. This sample is part of a study of shared clonotypes between healthy human individuals. TCRdb keeps only in-frame clones here, not all; method: immunoSEQ multiplex PCR. The sample has a few million clones, just under 95% seen once. The study, taken as a whole, reports: Even with large depth, rarefaction showed that sorted-subset sequencing was incomplete. With few donors, the genetic and exposure-history diversity represented was limited.

The TCR comes from a man between 18 and 35 years old in good health. Some clones in this sample may be carry-over from other donors' samples. V is TRBV11-2 and J is TRBJ2-5; D is unresolved. Sequencing input: naive CD4+ T cells from PBMCs. Subset reported: CD45RA+ positively selected. The CDR3 coding sequence is TGTGCCAGCAGCTTTGTGGGTTGGTGGGAGACCCAGTACTTC. Residues: CASSFVGWWETQYF.